This is a list of T cell receptor beta chains from one sample in a study of cytomegalovirus exposure and HLA in healthy donors. TCRdb's table, derived via immunoSEQ multiplex PCR, lists solely in-frame clones and lacks some. The sample contains roughly 170,000 clones, 75% to 85% of which appear only once. Sequenced: PBMCs. These receptors were obtained from a girl under 10 years old in good health and CMV-seropositive. The CDR3 runs from the conserved cysteine through the conserved F or W. Fields, in order: CDR3 DNA, CDR3 protein, D gene, J gene, V gene, clone size. D genes are given only for firm matches. Expanded clones are given a class, and other clones once, few, many or no size at all.

CDR3 DNA: TGCGCCAGCAGCCAAGACTCTCGGACTAGCGGGAGAGGAGGTGAGCAGTTCTTC
CDR3 protein: CASSQDSRTSGRGGEQFF
D gene: TRBD2
J gene: TRBJ2-1
V gene: TRBV4-1
clone size: NA

CDR3 DNA: TGCGCCAGCACAGGTGGAGGTGGCTACACCTTC
CDR3 protein: CASTGGGGYTF
D gene: NA
J gene: TRBJ1-2
V gene: TRBV5-1
clone size: NA

CDR3 DNA: TGTGCCAGTAGCATGACAGGTTGGGGGACTGAAGCTTTCTTT
CDR3 protein: CASSMTGWGTEAFF
D gene: NA
J gene: TRBJ1-1
V gene: TRBV19
clone size: NA

CDR3 DNA: TGTGCCAGCAGTTTAACGGGACTAGACGAAACAGATACGCAGTATTTT
CDR3 protein: CASSLTGLDETDTQYF
D gene: TRBD2
J gene: TRBJ2-3
V gene: TRBV27
clone size: NA

CDR3 DNA: TGTGCCAGCATCTATCGAAAGGGGGCGAACACCGGGGAGCTGTTTTTT
CDR3 protein: CASIYRKGANTGELFF
D gene: NA
J gene: TRBJ2-2
V gene: TRBV5-8
clone size: NA

CDR3 DNA: TGTGCCAGTAGCCAAAGGACAGGAACTATTATCTATGGCTACACCTTC
CDR3 protein: CASSQRTGTIIYGYTF
D gene: TRBD1
J gene: TRBJ1-2
V gene: TRBV19
clone size: NA

CDR3 DNA: TGCGCCAGCAGCCAAGAACAGGGTAAGAGTGAGCAGTTCTTC
CDR3 protein: CASSQEQGKSEQFF
D gene: NA
J gene: TRBJ2-1
V gene: TRBV4-1
clone size: NA

CDR3 DNA: TGTGCCACCGAGGGGGCCGTCACTGAAGCTTTCTTT
CDR3 protein: CATEGAVTEAFF
D gene: TRBD1
J gene: TRBJ1-1
V gene: TRBV28
clone size: NA

CDR3 DNA: TGTGCCAGCAGCCAAGGACAGGGGGGCTACGAGCAGTACTTC
CDR3 protein: CASSQGQGGYEQYF
D gene: TRBD1
J gene: TRBJ2-7
V gene: TRBV7-3
clone size: NA

CDR3 DNA: TGTGCCAGTAGTATTGGGGGCCGAGCCGGTAATTCACCCCTCCACTTT
CDR3 protein: CASSIGGRAGNSPLHF
D gene: NA
J gene: TRBJ1-6
V gene: TRBV19
clone size: NA

CDR3 DNA: TGTGCCACCAGCAAGCCTAGCGGGGATTATGATGAGCAGTTCTTC
CDR3 protein: CATSKPSGDYDEQFF
D gene: TRBD2
J gene: TRBJ2-1
V gene: TRBV15
clone size: NA

CDR3 DNA: TGTGCCAGCAGCCAGGTTCGGGTGGGCTCCTACAATGAGCAGTTCTTC
CDR3 protein: CASSQVRVGSYNEQFF
D gene: NA
J gene: TRBJ2-1
V gene: TRBV14
clone size: once

CDR3 DNA: TGTGCCAGCAGCTTGGCAGGTCAGCCCCAGCATTTT
CDR3 protein: CASSLAGQPQHF
D gene: NA
J gene: TRBJ1-5
V gene: TRBV5-6
clone size: few

CDR3 DNA: TGTGCCAGCAGTGGACAGGGAGCGTACGAGCAGTACTTC
CDR3 protein: CASSGQGAYEQYF
D gene: TRBD1
J gene: TRBJ2-7
V gene: TRBV27
clone size: NA

CDR3 DNA: TGTGCCAGCAGTTCCGGGGTATACTATGGCTACACCTTC
CDR3 protein: CASSSGVYYGYTF
D gene: NA
J gene: TRBJ1-2
V gene: TRBV28
clone size: NA

CDR3 DNA: TGTGCCAGCAGCTTAAGTCAGACTGGAAACACCATATATTTT
CDR3 protein: CASSLSQTGNTIYF
D gene: NA
J gene: TRBJ1-3
V gene: TRBV7-2
clone size: NA

CDR3 DNA: TGTGCCAGCAGTTTATGGTACAGGGGACACGAGCAGTACTTC
CDR3 protein: CASSLWYRGHEQYF
D gene: TRBD1
J gene: TRBJ2-7
V gene: TRBV28
clone size: NA

CDR3 DNA: TGTGCCAGCAGTGATACAGGACGTGGAAACACCATATATTTT
CDR3 protein: CASSDTGRGNTIYF
D gene: NA
J gene: TRBJ1-3
V gene: TRBV6-6
clone size: NA

CDR3 DNA: TGTGCCAGCAGCCGACTCGGGACAGGGGACTATGGCTACACCTTC
CDR3 protein: CASSRLGTGDYGYTF
D gene: TRBD1
J gene: TRBJ1-2
V gene: TRBV5-4
clone size: NA

CDR3 DNA: TGTGCCAGCAGTACACAGGGGATGGGCTTCAATGAGCAGTTCTTC
CDR3 protein: CASSTQGMGFNEQFF
D gene: TRBD1
J gene: TRBJ2-1
V gene: TRBV6-5
clone size: NA

CDR3 DNA: TGTGCTAGTGGCCTAACTTCAGGTCAGCCCCAGCATTTT
CDR3 protein: CASGLTSGQPQHF
D gene: NA
J gene: TRBJ1-5
V gene: TRBV12-5
clone size: NA

CDR3 DNA: TGTGCCAGCAGTTCCCCCGGGGGGGCCGCCGTACGACACAATGAGCAGTTCTTC
CDR3 protein: CASSSPGGAAVRHNEQFF
D gene: TRBD2
J gene: TRBJ2-1
V gene: TRBV27
clone size: NA